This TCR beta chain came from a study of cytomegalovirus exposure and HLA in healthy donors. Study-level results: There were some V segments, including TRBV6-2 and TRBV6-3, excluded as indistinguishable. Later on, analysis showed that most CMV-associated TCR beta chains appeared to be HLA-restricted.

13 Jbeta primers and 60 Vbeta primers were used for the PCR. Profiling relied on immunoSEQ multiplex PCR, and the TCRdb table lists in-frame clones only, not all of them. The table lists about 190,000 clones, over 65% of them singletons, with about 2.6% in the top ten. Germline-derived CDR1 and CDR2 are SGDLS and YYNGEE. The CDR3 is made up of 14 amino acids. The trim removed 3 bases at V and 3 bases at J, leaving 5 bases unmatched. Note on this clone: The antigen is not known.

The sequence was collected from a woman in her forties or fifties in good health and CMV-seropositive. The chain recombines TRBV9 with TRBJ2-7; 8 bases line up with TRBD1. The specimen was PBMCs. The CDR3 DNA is TGTGCCAGCAGCGCACAGGGGGGAGGCTACGAGCAGTACTTC. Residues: CASSAQGGGYEQYF.